This T cell receptor (beta chain) derives from a study of blood T cell repertoires in COVID-19. The CDR3 length is 16 residues. The germline V gene has CDR1 SGHRS and CDR2 YFSETQ. With V trimmed by 0 bases and J by 2 bases, 2 bases remained unmatched. Cohort allocation depended upon clinical history that participants reported. Sequencing was performed with immunoSEQ multiplex PCR; in TCRdb, only in-frame clones are kept and a portion is missing. Of about 250,000 clones detected, roughly 85% appear once; the ten largest clones hold 9.1%. The receptor's source is a woman in her fifties or sixties with acute COVID-19. V is TRBV5-1 and J is TRBJ2-2, with 9 bases fitting TRBD1. The sequencing sample was made of PBMCs or T cells enriched from blood (not recorded which). The CDR3 reads CASSLGDRENTGELFF. The CDR3 DNA reads as TGCGCCAGCAGCTTGGGGGACAGGGAAAACACCGGGGAGCTGTTTTTT.